One T cell receptor beta chain is described in this entry. Its antigen is currently unknown. Germline V lookup: CDR1 DFQATT, CDR2 SNEGSKA (reference sequence). This CDR3 region has 13 residues. V dropped 6 bases and J dropped 1 base, with 9 bases sitting between them. The sample belongs to a study of T cell repertoires in cytomegalovirus infection. Study in general: Matching HLA type, along with CMV infection, was indicated by public TCR beta signatures.

Study-level results: Clonotypes of TCR beta that were HLA-C-restricted and CMV-specific dominated the ex vivo response.

MiXCR was run by TCRdb on the reads, yielding one entry per CDR3 protein. The table lists a few hundred thousand distinct CDR3 sequences, approximately 40% of them singletons, with approximately 40% in the top ten. The rearrangement joins TRBV20-1 to TRBJ2-2, with a weak D call TRBD1 (6 bases). Sequencing was performed on cultured PBMCs, taken from culture after CMV antigen stimulation. This clonotype was sampled from a human donor in good health (CMV status not recorded). Some clones in this sample may be carry-over from other donors' samples. CDR3 in DNA: TGCAGTGCCAACAGGGAGAACACCGGGGAGCTGTTTTTT. Its translation: CSANRENTGELFF.